The present entry profiles one T cell receptor beta chain with its context. Its antigen is currently unknown. The data were taken from a study of response to subunit inactivated influenza vaccine. The germline gives CDR1 SGHVS, CDR2 FQNEAQ. CDR3 size: 14 residues. V lost 1 base, J lost 7 bases, and 11 bases lay in between. Study conclusions and caveats: Each seasonal influenza vaccination, the authors suggested, recruits few new T cells.

TCRdb called the RT-PCR reads again in MiXCR, with one record for every CDR3 protein. This table holds approximately 250,000 distinct CDR3 sequences, 10% to 15% found once. The receptor was isolated from a man in his fifties who received an inactivated influenza vaccine. V gene TRBV7-8 combines with J gene TRBJ1-3; D might be TRBD1 (6 bases). Sequencing used non-naive T cells sorted from PBMCs, obtained less than 15 days before vaccination. CDR3 protein: CASSLGRRGNTIYF. CDR3 nucleotide sequence: TGTGCCAGCAGCTTAGGCAGAAGGGGGAACACCATATATTTT.